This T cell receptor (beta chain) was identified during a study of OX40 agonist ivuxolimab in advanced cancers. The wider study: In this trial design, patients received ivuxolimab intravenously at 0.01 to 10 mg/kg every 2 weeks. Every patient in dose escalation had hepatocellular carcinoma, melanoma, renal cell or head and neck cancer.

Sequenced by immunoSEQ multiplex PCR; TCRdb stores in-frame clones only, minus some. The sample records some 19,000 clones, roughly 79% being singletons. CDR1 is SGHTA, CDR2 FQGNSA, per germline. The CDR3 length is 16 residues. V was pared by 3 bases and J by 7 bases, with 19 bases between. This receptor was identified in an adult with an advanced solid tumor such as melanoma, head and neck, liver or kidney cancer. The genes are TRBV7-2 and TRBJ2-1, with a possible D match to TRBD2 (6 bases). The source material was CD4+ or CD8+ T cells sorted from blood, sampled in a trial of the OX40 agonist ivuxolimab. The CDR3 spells CASSLVPGAQGNEQFF. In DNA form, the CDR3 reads TGTGCCAGCAGCTTGGTACCGGGAGCCCAAGGGAATGAGCAGTTCTTC. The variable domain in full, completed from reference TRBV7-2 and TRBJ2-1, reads GAGVSQSPSNKVTEKGKDVELRCDPISGHTALYWYRQSLGQGLEFLIYFQGNSAPDKSGLPSDRFSAERTGGSVSTLTIQRTQQEDSAVYLCASSLVPGAQGNEQFFGPGTRLTVL.